This T cell receptor beta chain was profiled in a study of spatial heterogeneity in lung cancer. CDR1 and CDR2 (germline): MNHEY, SMNVEV (reference sequence). V shed 5 bases and J shed 0 bases, with 11 bases lying between them. The CDR3 has 14 amino acids. Overall study results and limits: Counts of expanded intratumoral alpha and beta TCRs tracked tumor mutation counts.

Time point noted: sample taken at primary tumor resection. This clonotype was seen at least ten times. What it recognizes is unknown. TCRdb fed the 5' RACE reads into MiXCR, producing one record per CDR3 protein. The data contain approximately 6,800 distinct CDR3 sequences, more than 12% of them singletons. The sample here was lung tumor tissue, taken at surgery. The TCR comes from a male donor with early-stage non-small cell lung cancer. This sequence joins TRBV27 and TRBJ2-7, with TRBD2 as a possible D gene (6 bases). The CDR3 loop reads CASSPTRVSYEQYF. In DNA form, the CDR3 reads TGTGCCAGCAGTCCGACTAGGGTCTCCTACGAGCAGTACTTC.